A single T cell receptor beta chain is shown here with its context. Per germline, CDR1 SGHNT and CDR2 YYREEE (reference sequence). The CDR3 loop spans 17 amino acids. J gave up 5 bases and V 3 bases, and 8 bases lay outside the gene matches. The table came from immunoSEQ multiplex PCR; TCRdb's copy has only in-frame clones and leaves some out. Here the sample spans fewer than 40,000 clones, 75% to 95% being singletons. The data were obtained in a study of T cell changes during pregnancy in multiple sclerosis. This sample comprised CD8+ T cells from peripheral blood mononuclear cells, obtained before pregnancy. The clonotype comes from a female donor with multiple sclerosis, enrolled in a pregnancy study. The chain couples TRBV5-4 to TRBJ2-1, with 13 bases lining up with TRBD2. CDR3 DNA sequence: TGTGCCAGCAGCTCGACTAGCGGGAGGTTAGGCGACAATGAGCAGTTCTTC. This gives the protein CASSSTSGRLGDNEQFF.